The 20 T cell receptor beta chains reported below all come from one sample, sequenced in a study of blood T cell repertoires in COVID-19. Repertoires were generated with immunoSEQ multiplex PCR, while TCRdb's copy carries only in-frame clones and drops some. Among some 150,000 clones listed, roughly 85% were seen once. Material: peripheral blood. Receptors were obtained from a human donor with acute or convalescent COVID-19. The donor label of this sample is uncertain.

J is TRBJ2-7 and V is TRBV4-3; D might be TRBD1 (6 bases). V shed 3 bases and J shed 0 bases, with 9 bases lying between them. The CDR3 is made up of 14 amino acids. Per the germline V gene, CDR1 is LGHNA and CDR2 is YSLEER. In DNA, the CDR3 is TGCGCCAGCAGCCACATAGGGGGCTCCTACGAGCAGTACTTC. This codes for CASSHIGGSYEQYF.

The chain carries TRBV6-2 or TRBV6-3 and TRBJ2-1; tentative D call: TRBD2 (5 bases). The CDR3 extends over 13 amino acids. Per germline, CDR1 MNHEY and CDR2 SVGEGT. The V end was cut by 2 bases, the J end by 10 bases, with 12 bases between. DNA of the CDR3: TGTGCCAGCAGTTACCCTAGCTCAAAGGAGCAGTTCTTC. Residues: CASSYPSSKEQFF.

This clone was recorded a few times. The V gene is TRBV19, the J gene TRBJ2-1; D possibly corresponds to TRBD2 (6 bases). V dropped 8 bases and J dropped 5 bases, with 16 bases sitting between them. CDR1 and CDR2 from the germline V gene are LNHDA and SQIVND (reference sequence). The CDR3 runs to 14 residues. The CDR3 DNA sequence: TGTGCCAGTGGCCTAGCGACTCTGAACAATGAGCAGTTCTTC. Amino acid sequence: CASGLATLNNEQFF.

This chain connects TRBV27 to TRBJ2-2, with D tentatively TRBD1 (6 bases). The CDR3 runs 15 residues. Germline lookup yields CDR1 MNHEY and CDR2 SMNVEV (reference sequence). V shed 5 bases and J shed 5 bases, with 15 bases lying between them. CDR3 amino acids: CASSRSGASTGELFF. The DNA of the CDR3 is TGTGCCAGCAGTCGTTCAGGGGCATCGACCGGGGAGCTGTTTTTT.

V gene TRBV27 combines with J gene TRBJ2-2; D call uncertain. V lost 4 bases and J lost 1, with 4 bases in between. Germline V gene data show CDR1 as MNHEY and CDR2 as SMNVEV (reference sequence). The CDR3 sequence is 13 residues long. The chain's CDR3 is CASSSLNTGELFF. CDR3 sequence (DNA): TGTGCCAGCAGTTCCCTGAACACCGGGGAGCTGTTTTTT.

The V and J genes are TRBV7-2 and TRBJ1-2, with 9 bases aligning to TRBD1. This CDR3 is built from 15 residues. Germline-derived CDR1 and CDR2 are SGHTA and FQGNSA. V trimming: 5 bases; J trimming: 5 bases; junction bases outside the gene matches: 9. CDR3 protein: CASSPRDRAPYGYTF. The CDR3 coding sequence is TGTGCCAGCAGCCCCCGGGACAGGGCCCCTTATGGCTACACCTTC. Supplemented by reference TRBV7-2 and TRBJ1-2, the full variable domain reads GAGVSQSPSNKVTEKGKDVELRCDPISGHTALYWYRQSLGQGLEFLIYFQGNSAPDKSGLPSDRFSAERTGGSVSTLTIQRTQQEDSAVYLCASSPRDRAPYGYTFGSGTRLTVV.

The chain is built from TRBV28 and TRBJ1-2; D not certain. This CDR3 has 12 amino acids. CDR1 MDHEN and CDR2 SYDVKM come from the germline V gene. Trimming cost V 1 base and J 5 bases, with 5 bases left between them. The CDR3 protein is CASSLSRYGYTF. CDR3 sequence (DNA): TGTGCCAGCAGTTTATCCAGATATGGCTACACCTTC.

This clone was seen only once. The gene calls are TRBV5-1 and TRBJ1-3; D is perhaps TRBD1 (6 bases). CDR1 is SGHRS and CDR2 is YFSETQ in the germline V gene. V lost 0 bases to trimming and J lost 0 bases, with 7 bases between them. CDR3 length: 15 residues. CDR3 sequence (DNA): TGCGCCAGCAGCTTGGAACAGGGCTCTGGAAACACCATATATTTT. It codes for CASSLEQGSGNTIYF.

The gene calls are TRBV12-3 or TRBV12-4 and TRBJ1-4; D is uncertain. Trimming removed 3 bases at V and 8 bases at J, with 10 bases between. The CDR3 sequence is 13 residues long. The CDR3 region has the DNA TGTGCCAGCAGTTTTTGGGGAGAAGAAAAACTGTTTTTT. This translates into CASSFWGEEKLFF.

This clone was seen once. V usage is TRBV30 and J usage is TRBJ1-5; the D gene is possibly TRBD1 (5 bases). Trimming left V 2 bases short and J 5 bases short, with 13 bases between. Germline CDR1 GTSNPN, CDR2 SVGIG (reference sequence). CDR3 length equals 14 residues. CDR3 region: CAWSPPGGYQPQHF. DNA for the CDR3: TGTGCCTGGAGTCCTCCCGGGGGGTATCAGCCCCAGCATTTT.

V usage is TRBV12-3 or TRBV12-4 and J usage is TRBJ1-1; D is unclear. The CDR3 contains 13 residues. The V gene lost 4 bases and the J gene lost 0 bases, with 6 bases spanning the gap. CDR3 residues: CASSSTVNTEAFF. CDR3 DNA sequence: TGTGCCAGCAGTTCAACAGTGAACACTGAAGCTTTCTTT.

The chain has TRBV2 and TRBJ1-2; unclear D gene. V was shortened by 4 bases and J by 4 bases, with 10 bases between the two germline ends. Germline V gene lookup returns CDR1 SNHLY and CDR2 FYNNEI. CDR3 length: 13 amino acids. The CDR3 DNA reads as TGTGCCAGCAGTGTTGGAGGTTCCTATGGCTACACCTTC. It specifies CASSVGGSYGYTF.

The genes are TRBV6-4 and TRBJ2-1; 11 bases fit TRBD2. CDR3 size: 16 residues. The V gene's germline CDR1 is MRHNA and CDR2 SNTAGT. V dropped 5 bases and J dropped 5; count of bases not matched to a gene: 8. The CDR3: CASSKLAGASNNEQFF. The DNA for the CDR3 is TGTGCCAGCAGTAAACTAGCGGGAGCCTCGAACAATGAGCAGTTCTTC.

With regard to this clone: Germline and junction disagree at one end, which may indicate a read error. This rearrangement joins TRBV7-7 to TRBJ2-2; D ambiguous. The germline gives CDR1 SSHAT, CDR2 FNYEAQ (reference sequence). The length of the CDR3 is 13 residues. CDR3 protein: CASRLPVTGELFF. DNA of the CDR3: TGTGCTAGCAGACTCCCGGTCACCGGGGAGCTGTTTTTT.

V and J are TRBV6-6 and TRBJ1-1; 9 nucleotides align to TRBD1. Germline-derived CDR1 and CDR2 are MNHNY and SVGAGI (reference sequence). J gave up 4 bases and V 2 bases, and 5 bases lay outside the gene matches. The CDR3 is 15 residues long. As DNA, the CDR3 is TGTGCCAGCAGTTACGGTCGGGACAGGGCCACTGAAGCTTTCTTT. This codes for CASSYGRDRATEAFF.

This clone was recorded once. The rearrangement uses TRBV6-4 and TRBJ2-1, with D possibly being TRBD1 (6 bases). The CDR3 is made up of 13 amino acids. V was cut by 5 bases and J by 4 bases, with 9 bases left in between. Looked up from germline, CDR1 is MRHNA and CDR2 is SNTAGT. The DNA for the CDR3 is TGTGCCAGCAGTACAACAGGGTACAATGAGCAGTTCTTC. This codes for CASSTTGYNEQFF.

V and J are TRBV27 and TRBJ2-7, with D maybe TRBD1 (6 bases). There are 15 residues in the CDR3. The V gene lost 5 bases and the J gene lost 7 bases, with 21 bases spanning the gap. Germline V gene lookup returns CDR1 MNHEY and CDR2 SMNVEV (reference sequence). The CDR3 coding sequence is TGTGCCAGCAGTCCTTTCCCGACAGGCAGTAGGGAGCAGTACGTC. This gives the protein CASSPFPTGSREQYV.

This rearrangement joins TRBV7-8 to TRBJ1-1; D is perhaps TRBD1 (5 bases). This CDR3 spans 12 amino acids. The germline V gene has CDR1 SGHVS and CDR2 FQNEAQ. The germline V and J ends were trimmed by 1 base and 8 bases, with 8 bases remaining between them. The CDR3 protein is CASSLGGGEAFF. The CDR3 nucleotides are TGTGCCAGCAGCTTAGGGGGGGGAGAAGCTTTCTTT.

This clone was seen a single time. The chain recombines TRBV3-1 (or the pseudogene TRBV3-2) with TRBJ2-2, with 7 bases that match TRBD1. The CDR3 sequence is 15 residues long. Germline CDR1 LGHDT, CDR2 YNNKEL (reference sequence). V gave up 1 base and J gave up 7 bases; unmatched junction bases: 6. The CDR3 is CASSQAGGKGGELFF. The DNA for the CDR3 is TGTGCCAGCAGCCAAGCAGGGGGTAAGGGCGGGGAGCTGTTTTTT.

This chain links TRBV21-1 with TRBJ2-1; TRBD1 reflects the table's D call only, with no check against the DNA. TRBV21-1 is reported as a pseudogene. This CDR3 comprises 17 residues. The CDR3 here is CASSSKKQGSGDNEQFF. CDR3 nucleotides: TGTGCCAGCAGCTCAAAGAAACAGGGGTCGGGGGACAATGAGCAGTTCTTC.